The source of this T cell receptor (beta chain) is a study of human T cells and chemical hapten exposure. This clonotype was picked up many times. Its specificity is unknown. Broader study findings: As the donors had alopecia, their immune response may differ from healthy people's. It was expanded TCRs that formed significantly more large CDR3 similarity clusters than controls did.

For the library, individual cDNA molecules each received unique molecular identifiers. TCRdb processed the RACE reads anew with MiXCR; each CDR3 protein has one entry. The sample holds some 110,000 distinct CDR3 sequences, over 9% seen once. Noted time point: patch test 3, about 24 weeks after DPC sensitization. Documented treatment: therapeutic diphenylcyclopropenone sensitization with weekly scalp DPC. The ends were cut back, 4 bases at V and 4 bases at J, with 14 bases in the middle. The V gene's germline CDR1 is LGHNA and CDR2 YSLEER. The length of the CDR3 is 15 residues. This material consisted of whole blood, taken in connection with sensitization to the hapten diphenylcyclopropenone (DPC). The clonotype originates from a woman between 45 and 65 years old with alopecia areata. Some clones in this sample may be carry-over from other donors' samples. The rearrangement joins TRBV4-3 to TRBJ2-1, with D possibly matching TRBD2 (6 bases). CDR3 bases: TGCGCCAGCAGCCCAGCCCTAGCGCCTTACAATGAGCAGTTCTTC. Its protein is CASSPALAPYNEQFF.